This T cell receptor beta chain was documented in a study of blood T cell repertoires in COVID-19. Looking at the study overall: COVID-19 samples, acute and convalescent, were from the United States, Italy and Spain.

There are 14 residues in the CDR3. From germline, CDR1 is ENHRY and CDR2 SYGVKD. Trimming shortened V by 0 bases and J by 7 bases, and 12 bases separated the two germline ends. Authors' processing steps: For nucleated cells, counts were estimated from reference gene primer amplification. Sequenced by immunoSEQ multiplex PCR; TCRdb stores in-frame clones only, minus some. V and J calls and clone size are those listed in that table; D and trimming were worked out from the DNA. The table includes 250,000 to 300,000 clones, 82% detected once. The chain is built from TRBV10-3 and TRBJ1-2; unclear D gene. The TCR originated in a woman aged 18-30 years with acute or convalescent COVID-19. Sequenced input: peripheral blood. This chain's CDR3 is CAISESNPPVGYTF. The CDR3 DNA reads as TGTGCCATCAGTGAGTCCAATCCCCCGGTTGGCTACACCTTC.